The 24 T cell receptor beta chains below all came from one sample that was sequenced in a study of PD-1 blockade in classical Hodgkin lymphoma. Profiling relied on immunoSEQ multiplex PCR, and the TCRdb table lists in-frame clones only, not all of them. The table has about 36,000 clones, about 70% seen once. Each patient experienced a relapse that followed autologous stem cell transplantation, and brentuximab vedotin exposure varied. The starting material was peripheral blood mononuclear cells (PBMCs), obtained before the second cycle of nivolumab. These receptors all stem from a human donor with classical Hodgkin lymphoma.

The J gene is TRBJ2-3, the V gene TRBV28, with 13 bases identical to TRBD2. CDR3 size: 21 residues. V was clipped by 6 bases and J by 7 bases; unmatched bases: 25. Germline lookup yields CDR1 MDHEN and CDR2 SYDVKM. CDR3 DNA sequence: TGTGCCAGCAGGCAACCAGGGAATCGCATGACTAGCGGGAGGTTCGGGTATACGCAGTATTTT. Its translation: CASRQPGNRMTSGRFGYTQYF.

The chain employs TRBV30 and TRBJ1-4; D not resolved. Trimming shortened V by 5 bases and J by 0 bases, and 22 bases separated the two germline ends. The CDR3 sequence is 18 residues long. Germline CDR1 reads GTSNPN; CDR2 reads SVGIG (reference sequence). The CDR3 DNA is TGTGCCTGGCGGAGAAACGACCTTATCTCCGCAACTAATGAAAAACTGTTTTTT. Translation gives CAWRRNDLISATNEKLFF.

The chain recombines TRBV18 with TRBJ2-5, with unresolved D. The V gene's germline CDR1 is KGHSH and CDR2 LQKENI. CDR3 length: 14 residues. Trimming left V 0 bases short and J 5 bases short, with 10 bases between. The DNA for the CDR3 is TGTGCCAGCTCACCACCTCCGAGTGGTGAGACCCAGTACTTC. Translated: CASSPPPSGETQYF.

The chain employs TRBV27 and TRBJ2-1, with 8 nucleotides matching TRBD2. The V gene's germline CDR1 is MNHEY and CDR2 SMNVEV (reference sequence). The V segment lost 4 bases and the J segment 4 bases; nucleotides outside the gene matches: 9. The CDR3 is 16 amino acids. The CDR3, as DNA: TGTGCCAGCAGTTCCCTCGAGGTAGCGGGATACAATGAGCAGTTCTTC. The encoded protein is CASSSLEVAGYNEQFF.

The chain recombines TRBV4-2 with TRBJ1-2; the D gene is possibly TRBD1 (5 bases). Per germline, CDR1 LGHNA and CDR2 YNFKEQ. Trimming stripped 0 bases from V and 4 bases from J, with 12 bases between. This CDR3 region has 15 residues. CDR3 region: CASSQEESGGYGYTF. CDR3 sequence (DNA): TGTGCCAGCAGCCAAGAGGAATCCGGGGGCTATGGCTACACCTTC.

This sequence joins TRBV6-5 and TRBJ2-2, with a possible D match to TRBD2 (6 bases). V was cut by 8 bases and J by 4 bases, with 17 bases left in between. This CDR3 region has 15 residues. The germline V gene has CDR1 MNHEY and CDR2 SVGAGI. The CDR3 DNA sequence: TGTGCCAGCTTCCCGGCAGGGAGGTTCACCGGGGAGCTGTTTTTT. Protein: CASFPAGRFTGELFF.

This clone was picked up a small number of times. The chain joins TRBV4-2 to TRBJ2-1, with 11 bases fitting TRBD2. Trimming removed 0 bases from V and 10 bases from J; junction bases left unmatched: 8. The CDR3 consists of 16 residues. Germline V gives CDR1 LGHNA, CDR2 YNFKEQ. The CDR3 DNA is TGTGCCAGCAGCCAAGAACTAGCGGGAGTTTCAATAGAGCAGTTCTTC. It yields the protein CASSQELAGVSIEQFF.

The V call is TRBV5-1, the J call TRBJ2-5, with unresolved D. The last part of the DNA fits TRBJ2-7 better; the J call may be wrong. The CDR3 sequence is 15 residues long. From germline, CDR1 is SGHRS and CDR2 YFSETQ. In DNA, the CDR3 is TGCGCCAGCAGCTTGGCCCGGAGTTGGAGTTACGAGCAGTACTTC. This codes for CASSLARSWSYEQYF.

The V gene is TRBV10-3, the J gene TRBJ1-5, with a weak D call TRBD1 (5 bases). Trimming pared 6 bases from V and 2 bases from J, leaving 8 bases between. This CDR3 spans 13 amino acids. Per the germline V gene, CDR1 is ENHRY and CDR2 is SYGVKD. Here the CDR3 reads CAISETGNQPQHF. In DNA, the CDR3 is TGTGCCATCAGCGAGACAGGCAATCAGCCCCAGCATTTT.

The V and J genes are TRBV10-3 and TRBJ1-2; D is unclear. V shed 3 bases and J shed 4 bases, with 18 bases lying between them. The CDR3 extends over 16 amino acids. Germline CDR1 ENHRY, CDR2 SYGVKD. CDR3 sequence reads: CAISDPRSVYSYGYTF. The DNA for the CDR3 is TGTGCCATCAGTGATCCCCGTAGCGTTTACTCCTATGGCTACACCTTC.

The chain joins TRBV6-1 to TRBJ2-1, with TRBD2 matching 10 bases. CDR3 size: 15 residues. After removal of 5 bases from V and 2 bases from J, the junction contained 3 bases not matched to a gene. The germline gives CDR1 MNHNS, CDR2 SASEGT. The CDR3 nucleotides read TGTGCCAGCAGTCTTAGCGGGGGGCCCTACAATGAGCAGTTCTTC. Translating gives CASSLSGGPYNEQFF.

The chain carries TRBV7-2 and TRBJ2-3, with D uncertain. Trimming removed 6 bases from V and 5 bases from J, with 12 bases in between. This CDR3 comprises 13 residues. The germline V gene has CDR1 SGHTA and CDR2 FQGNSA. CDR3 protein: CASRSGSLDTQYF. Written as DNA, the CDR3 is TGTGCCAGCAGATCTGGTAGTTTAGATACGCAGTATTTT.

The chain uses TRBV19 and TRBJ1-5; D possibly corresponds to TRBD1 (5 bases). From germline, CDR1 is LNHDA and CDR2 SQIVND (reference sequence). The CDR3 extends over 15 amino acids. The V end was cut by 3 bases, the J end by 4 bases, with 13 bases between. This chain's CDR3 is CASSIRGAGNQPQHF. CDR3 sequence (DNA): TGTGCCAGTAGTATTCGAGGGGCTGGGAATCAGCCCCAGCATTTT.

The V call is TRBV4-2, the J call TRBJ2-3; D is unclear. The CDR3 spans 12 residues. Germline CDR1 and CDR2: LGHNA and YNFKEQ. Trimming left V 4 bases short and J 6 bases short, with 8 bases between. In nucleotides, the CDR3 is TGTGCCAGCAGCCTTATAGACGATACGCAGTATTTT. This translates into CASSLIDDTQYF.

V is TRBV4-3 and J is TRBJ2-5; no clear D. The V and J ends lost 1 base and 4 bases respectively, with 13 bases between them. The germline gives CDR1 LGHNA, CDR2 YSLEER. This CDR3 has 15 residues. CDR3 amino acids: CASSQGQKGGETQYF. The DNA for the CDR3 is TGCGCCAGCAGCCAAGGTCAAAAGGGTGGAGAGACCCAGTACTTC.

This clone has only one observation. V and J are TRBV9 and TRBJ1-6; TRBD1 aligns across 7 bases. The germline CDR1 and CDR2 sequences are SGDLS and YYNGEE. The CDR3 runs 17 residues. V trimming: 4 bases; J trimming: 0 bases; junction bases outside the gene matches: 7. The CDR3 here is CASSSRTGGSYNSPLHF. DNA for the CDR3: TGTGCCAGCAGCTCACGGACAGGTGGCTCCTATAATTCACCCCTCCACTTT.

CDR3: CASSLVQGLTEAFF. DNA for the CDR3: TGTGCCAGCAGCTTAGTGCAGGGGCTCACTGAAGCTTTCTTT. V usage is TRBV7-9 and J usage is TRBJ1-1, with a weak D call TRBD1 (6 bases). This CDR3 comprises 14 residues. The germline V and J ends were trimmed by 1 base and 4 bases, with 10 bases remaining between them. Germline V CDR1 and CDR2: SEHNR, FQNEAQ (reference sequence).

The chain has TRBV11-2 and TRBJ2-1; maybe TRBD1 (6 bases). The CDR3 is 15 amino acids. The V end was cut by 3 bases, the J end by 6 bases, with 15 bases between. The germline V gene has CDR1 SGHAT and CDR2 FQNNGV. The CDR3, as DNA: TGTGCCAGCAGCTTTAAACAGGGCTGGGGCAATGAGCAGTTCTTC. Translated: CASSFKQGWGNEQFF.

This clone appeared once. This chain connects TRBV28 to TRBJ1-5; D unresolved. The CDR3 totals 17 residues. Germline V gene data show CDR1 as MDHEN and CDR2 as SYDVKM. V was cut by 5 bases and J by 1 base, with 18 bases left in between. Here the CDR3 DNA reads TGTGCCAGCAGTCTATTTACGATATTGACAAGCAATCAGCCCCAGCATTTT. It specifies CASSLFTILTSNQPQHF.

The chain links TRBV2 to TRBJ1-2; D is uncertain. In germline, CDR1 is SNHLY, CDR2 FYNNEI. Trimming cost V 2 bases and J 7 bases, with 14 bases left between them. There are 14 residues in the CDR3. CDR3: CASSESGRSSGYTF. The CDR3 region has the DNA TGTGCCAGCAGTGAAAGTGGGAGAAGTAGTGGCTACACCTTC.

This rearrangement joins TRBV10-3 to TRBJ1-2; 9 bases map to TRBD1. CDR1 ENHRY and CDR2 SYGVKD come from the germline V gene. The CDR3 has 17 residues. V dropped 6 bases and J dropped 4; count of bases not matched to a gene: 15. The CDR3 sequence is CAIRTSERDRVSYGYTF. The DNA of the CDR3 is TGTGCCATCAGGACCTCGGAACGGGACAGGGTTAGCTATGGCTACACCTTC.

This chain links TRBV7-2 with TRBJ2-1; 8 bases map to TRBD2. The length of the CDR3 is 16 residues. Trimming removed 2 bases from V and 5 bases from J; junction bases left unmatched: 8. Germline loops: CDR1 SGHTA, CDR2 FQGNSA. CDR3 residues: CASSLYGTSYNNEQFF. The CDR3 region has the DNA TGTGCCAGCAGCTTATACGGGACTAGTTATAACAATGAGCAGTTCTTC.

The chain is built from TRBV7-8 and TRBJ2-6; unclear D gene. The length of the CDR3 is 16 residues. V was trimmed by 0 bases and J by 0 bases, leaving 6 bases between them. Looked up from germline, CDR1 is SGHVS and CDR2 is FQNEAQ. The CDR3 DNA reads as TGTGCCAGCAGCTTAGCTGAGTCCTCTGGGGCCAACGTCCTGACTTTC. Amino acid sequence: CASSLAESSGANVLTF. Together with reference TRBV7-8 and TRBJ2-6, the CDR3 gives the full variable domain: GAGVSQSPRYKVAKRGQDVALRCDPISGHVSLFWYQQALGQGPEFLTYFQNEAQLDKSGLPSDRFFAERPEGSVSTLKIQRTQQEDSAVYLCASSLAESSGANVLTFGAGSRLTVL.

This clone showed up just a few times. The chain combines TRBV12-5 with TRBJ1-5, with 7 bases lining up with TRBD1. V trimming: 9 bases; J trimming: 4 bases; junction bases outside the gene matches: 6. Germline-derived CDR1 and CDR2 are LGHNT and FRNRAP. This CDR3 region has 13 residues. As DNA, the CDR3 is TGTGCTAGCCGGACAGGCGATAATCAGCCCCAGCATTTT. Amino acids: CASRTGDNQPQHF.